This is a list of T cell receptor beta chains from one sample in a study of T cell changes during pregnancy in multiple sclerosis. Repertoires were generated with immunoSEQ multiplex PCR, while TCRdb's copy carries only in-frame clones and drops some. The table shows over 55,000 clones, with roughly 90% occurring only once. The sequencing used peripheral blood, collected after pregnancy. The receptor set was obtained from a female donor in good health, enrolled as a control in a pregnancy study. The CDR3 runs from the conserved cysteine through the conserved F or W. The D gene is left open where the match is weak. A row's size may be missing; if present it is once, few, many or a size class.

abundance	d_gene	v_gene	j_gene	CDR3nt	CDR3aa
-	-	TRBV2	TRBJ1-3	TGTGCCAGCAGTGAACGAGCTCCCTCTGGAAACACCATATATTTT	CASSERAPSGNTIYF
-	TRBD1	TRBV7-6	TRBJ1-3	TGTGCCAGCAGCCTAGGACAGGGCCCTGGAAACACCATATATTTT	CASSLGQGPGNTIYF
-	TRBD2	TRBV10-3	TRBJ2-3	TGTGCCATCAGTGAGTCGAGGGTAGCGGGAGCGGATACGCAGTATTTT	CAISESRVAGADTQYF
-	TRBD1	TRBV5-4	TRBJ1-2	TGTGCCAGCAGCCGGGACAGGGGCAACTATGGCTACACCTTC	CASSRDRGNYGYTF
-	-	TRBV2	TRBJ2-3	TGTGCCAGCAGTCAGGGCGGGGACAGCAATACGCAGTATTTT	CASSQGGDSNTQYF
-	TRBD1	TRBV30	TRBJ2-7	TGTGCCTGGGGAGGCGGGACAGGGGCGAACCGGGCCTACGAGCAGTACTTC	CAWGGGTGANRAYEQYF
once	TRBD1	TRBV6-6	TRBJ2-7	TGTGCCAGCACCGTGGACAGGGGGCTTTACGAGCAGTACTTC	CASTVDRGLYEQYF
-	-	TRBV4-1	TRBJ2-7	TGCGCCAGCAGCCAAGACCCGGGGAACGAGCAGTACTTC	CASSQDPGNEQYF
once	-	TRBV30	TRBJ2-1	TGTGCCTGGAGTGTACTTTCTCACAATGAGCAGTTCTTC	CAWSVLSHNEQFF
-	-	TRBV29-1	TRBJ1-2	TGCAGCGTTGTCCGGTATAACTATGGCTACACCTTC	CSVVRYNYGYTF
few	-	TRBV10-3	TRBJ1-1	TGTGCCATCAGACTGACAGCAGACACTGAAGCTTTCTTT	CAIRLTADTEAFF
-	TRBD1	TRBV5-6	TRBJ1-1	TGTGCCAGCAGCTCCACGGCGGACAGGGTGAACACTGAAGCTTTCTTT	CASSSTADRVNTEAFF
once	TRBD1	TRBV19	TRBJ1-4	TGTGCCAGTAGTCCAGGACAGGCTAGCAAACTGTTTTTT	CASSPGQASKLFF
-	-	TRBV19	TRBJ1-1	TGTGCCAGTAGCGAAACCCGGTCCAGGGCGGAAGCTTTCTTT	CASSETRSRAEAFF
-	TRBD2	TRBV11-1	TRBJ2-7	TGTGCCAGCAGCTCCCCCCGGGACTACCCCTACGAGCAGTACTTC	CASSSPRDYPYEQYF
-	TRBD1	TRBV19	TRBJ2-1	TGTGCCAGTAGGATACAGGGGCGTTTCTCCTACAATGAGCAGTTCTTC	CASRIQGRFSYNEQFF
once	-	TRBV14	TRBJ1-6	TGTGCCAGCAGCCAAAATACCTTAGCCCATTCACCCCTCCACTTT	CASSQNTLAHSPLHF
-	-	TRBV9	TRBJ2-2	TGTGCCAGCAGCGTCCTATCCCCACCGGGGGAGCTGTTTTTT	CASSVLSPPGELFF
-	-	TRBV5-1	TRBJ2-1	TGCGCCAGCAGCACAGATGCCAGTAGCGGCCTGGGACGGCAGTTCTTC	CASSTDASSGLGRQFF
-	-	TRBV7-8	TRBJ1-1	TGTGCCAGCAGCTTAGTATTCGGTGAAGCTTTCTTT	CASSLVFGEAFF
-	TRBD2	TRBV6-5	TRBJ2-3	TGTGCCAGCAGTCAAGCCGGGAGGAGAGATACGCAGTATTTT	CASSQAGRRDTQYF
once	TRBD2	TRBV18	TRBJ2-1	TGTGCCAGCTCACCACCTTTGACTAGCGGGATCCGAGGGGAGCAGTTCTTC	CASSPPLTSGIRGEQFF
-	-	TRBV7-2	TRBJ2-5	TGTGCCAGCAGCCCCACTAAGGAGACCCAGTACTTC	CASSPTKETQYF
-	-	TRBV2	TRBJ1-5	TGTGCCAGCAGTCTTCGGGAGAGCAATCAGCCCCAGCATTTT	CASSLRESNQPQHF
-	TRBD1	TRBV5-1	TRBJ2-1	TGCGCCAGCAGCTTGACGGGACAGGGGGTAGGCAATGAGCAGTTCTTC	CASSLTGQGVGNEQFF
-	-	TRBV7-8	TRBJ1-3	TGTGCCAGCAGCTTATTTTACCACAGGGAGACTGGAAACACCATATATTTT	CASSLFYHRETGNTIYF
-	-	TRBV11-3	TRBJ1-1	TGTGCCAGCAGCGCGAGCCCAGGGGCAACTGAAGCTTTCTTT	CASSASPGATEAFF
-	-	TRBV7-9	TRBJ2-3	TGTGCCAGCAGCTCCCCCCAGGACGAGGGTGATACGCAGTATTTT	CASSSPQDEGDTQYF
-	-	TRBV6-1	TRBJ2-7	TGTGCCAGCAGTGAATTCGTCGCTGGCATCTCCTACGAGCAGTACTTC	CASSEFVAGISYEQYF
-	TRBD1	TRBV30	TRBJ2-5	TGTGCCTGGAGGTTGGGGACAGGGTACGAGACCCAGTACTTC	CAWRLGTGYETQYF
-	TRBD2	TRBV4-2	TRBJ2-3	TGTGCCAGCAGCCTCGGACTAGCGGGGGACACAGATACGCAGTATTTT	CASSLGLAGDTDTQYF
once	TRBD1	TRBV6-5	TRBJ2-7	TGTGCCAGCAGATGGACAGGGGGCAGGGAGCAGTACTTC	CASRWTGGREQYF
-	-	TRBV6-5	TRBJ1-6	TGTGCCAGCATGGTCAGGGCGAATTCACCCCTCCACTTT	CASMVRANSPLHF
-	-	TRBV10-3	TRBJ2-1	TGTGCCATCAGCAGGGGCGATGAGCAGTTCTTC	CAISRGDEQFF
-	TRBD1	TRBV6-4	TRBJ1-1	TGTGCCAGCAGCGTAGATCAACAGGGGGAAGCTTTCTTT	CASSVDQQGEAFF
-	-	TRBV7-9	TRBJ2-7	TGTGCCAGCAGCTCCACAGGGATTCGATGGGGCTACGAGCAGTACTTC	CASSSTGIRWGYEQYF
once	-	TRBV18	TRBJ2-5	TGTGCCAGCTCACCACCCTCGGAGACCCAGTACTTC	CASSPPSETQYF
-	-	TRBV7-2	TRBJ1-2	TGTGCCAGCAGCTTAGAATTGACACTCCAGGGGGGCTACACCTTC	CASSLELTLQGGYTF
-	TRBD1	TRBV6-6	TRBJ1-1	TGTGCCAGCAGTTACGCCCGGACAGGGGGGTCCCCTGAAGCTTTCTTT	CASSYARTGGSPEAFF
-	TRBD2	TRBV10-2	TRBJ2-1	TGCGCCAGCAACCTTAGGGGACTAGCGGACAATGAGCAGTTCTTC	CASNLRGLADNEQFF
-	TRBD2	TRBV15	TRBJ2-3	TGTGCCACCAGCAGATTGGGGACTAGCGGACCCACAGATACGCAGTATTTT	CATSRLGTSGPTDTQYF
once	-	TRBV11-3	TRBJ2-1	TGTGCCAGCAGCCAGTACAATGAGCAGTTCTTC	CASSQYNEQFF